These 27 T cell receptor beta chains originate from one sample sequenced in a study of T cell responses to AZD1222 COVID-19 vaccine. The method was immunoSEQ multiplex PCR; TCRdb's version includes in-frame clones alone and lacks a portion of them. The sample shows around 99,000 clones, about nine tenths of them seen only once. Specimen: peripheral blood, collected on day 0 of AZD1222 vaccination. The receptors shown here come from an adult in good health.

V is TRBV30 and J is TRBJ1-3, with D possibly TRBD1 on 5 matching bases. The CDR3 has 15 residues. V lost 1 base and J 0 bases, leaving 10 bases between the germline ends. CDR1 is GTSNPN, CDR2 SVGIG, per germline (reference sequence). The CDR3 here is CAWSEGLLSGNTIYF. CDR3 bases: TGTGCCTGGAGTGAGGGACTCCTCTCTGGAAACACCATATATTTT.

The chain recombines TRBV10-3 with TRBJ2-5; 8 nucleotides match TRBD1. Germline CDR1 ENHRY, CDR2 SYGVKD. This CDR3 comprises 15 residues. Losses at the gene ends were 10 bases for V and 5 bases for J; bases not matched to a gene: 15. CDR3 amino acids: CATRPQGASFETQYF. CDR3 DNA: TGTGCCACCAGACCCCAGGGGGCGAGTTTCGAGACCCAGTACTTC.

This clone has just one count. The chain combines TRBV7-2 with TRBJ1-6, with D possibly being TRBD1 (5 bases). Germline lookup yields CDR1 SGHTA and CDR2 FQGNSA. Between the trimmed V and J ends, which lost 0 bases and 0 bases, there was a span of 21 bases. The CDR3 has 21 amino acids. CDR3 DNA sequence: TGTGCCAGCAGCTTAGCTTTCGGGACGGCTGAAAGACTCTCCTATAATTCACCCCTCCACTTT. Its protein is CASSLAFGTAERLSYNSPLHF.

The CDR3, as DNA: TGTGCCAGCAGCTTAGCGATAGAGGTCCATAGCACAGATACGCAGTATTTT. Translated, it gives CASSLAIEVHSTDTQYF. The chain is built from TRBV11-1 and TRBJ2-3; D is unresolved. V was pared by 0 bases and J by 0 bases, with 13 bases between. Germline lookup yields CDR1 SGHAT and CDR2 FQDESV (reference sequence). The CDR3 has 17 residues.

The chain has TRBV2 and TRBJ2-2; no clear D. The germline CDR1 and CDR2 sequences are SNHLY and FYNNEI. This CDR3 is 15 amino acids long. V was cut by 5 bases and J by 3 bases, with 13 bases left in between. CDR3 DNA sequence: TGTGCCAGCAGTATCTCTAGAGGTGACACCGGGGAGCTGTTTTTT. Protein product: CASSISRGDTGELFF.

This sequence joins TRBV9 and TRBJ2-7; possible D gene TRBD1, 6 bases. Trimming stripped 3 bases from V and 0 bases from J, with 16 bases between. Germline V gene sequence: CDR1 SGDLS, CDR2 YYNGEE. This CDR3 is built from 16 residues. This chain's CDR3 is CASSARGSEGSYEQYF. In DNA form, the CDR3 reads TGTGCCAGCAGCGCTAGGGGGTCCGAGGGCTCCTACGAGCAGTACTTC. Together with reference TRBV9 and TRBJ2-7, the CDR3 gives the full variable domain: DSGVTQTPKHLITATGQRVTLRCSPRSGDLSVYWYQQSLDQGLQFLIQYYNGEERAKGNILERFSAQQFPDLHSELNLSSLELGDSALYFCASSARGSEGSYEQYFGPGTRLTVT.

This chain connects TRBV14 to TRBJ2-5, with D possibly called TRBD1 or TRBD2 (5 bases each). V lost 7 bases and J 3 bases, leaving 12 bases between the germline ends. The CDR3 extends over 13 amino acids. CDR1 and CDR2 (germline): SGHDN, FVKESK. CDR3 sequence (DNA): TGTGCCAGCAACCCGGGGCAGGAAGAGACCCAGTACTTC. Its protein is CASNPGQEETQYF.

The V call is TRBV27, the J call TRBJ1-2; 7 nucleotides agree with TRBD1. The CDR3 loop spans 15 amino acids. The J segment lost 1 base and the V segment lost 5 bases, leaving 7 bases of the junction unmatched. Looked up from germline, CDR1 is MNHEY and CDR2 is SMNVEV (reference sequence). The CDR3 loop reads CASSPRTGLNYGYTF. The CDR3, as DNA: TGTGCCAGCAGTCCACGGACAGGTCTTAACTATGGCTACACCTTC.

This clone was counted between two and nine times. The chain couples TRBV19 to TRBJ1-1; D gene unclear. V lost 3 bases and J lost 7, with 12 bases in between. CDR3 length: 13 residues. CDR1 and CDR2 from the germline V gene are LNHDA and SQIVND (reference sequence). The CDR3 region has the DNA TGTGCCAGTAGTATCTGGGGTTCTGATGAAGCTTTCTTT. It codes for CASSIWGSDEAFF.

The sample holds one count of this clone. The CDR3: CASSFFGTGRTEAFF. CDR3 in DNA: TGTGCCAGCAGTTTCTTCGGGACAGGGCGGACTGAAGCTTTCTTT. This chain connects TRBV6-5 to TRBJ1-1; TRBD1 matches at 9 bases. The CDR3 is 15 amino acids. Germline lookup yields CDR1 MNHEY and CDR2 SVGAGI. The V segment lost 4 bases and the J segment 5 bases; nucleotides outside the gene matches: 8.

The CDR3 nucleotides read TGTGCCAGCTTTTGGCGCGAGCAGTACTTC. Translating it yields CASFWREQYF. This chain connects TRBV18 to TRBJ2-7; D unclear. This CDR3 spans 10 amino acids. Germline lookup yields CDR1 KGHSH and CDR2 LQKENI. V gave up 7 bases and J gave up 6 bases, with 7 bases separating them. The variable domain in full, completed from reference TRBV18 and TRBJ2-7, reads NAGVMQNPRHLVRRRGQEARLRCSPMKGHSHVYWYRQLPEEGLKFMVYLQKENIIDESGMPKERFSAEFPKEGPSILRIQQVVRGDSAAYFCASFWREQYFGPGTRLTVT.

V usage is TRBV4-2 and J usage is TRBJ2-1; 15 bases fit TRBD2. The CDR3 consists of 16 residues. Trimming at V came to 4 bases and at J to 6 bases, leaving 4 bases not matched to a gene. The germline V gene has CDR1 LGHNA and CDR2 YNFKEQ. In DNA, the CDR3 is TGTGCCAGCAGCCGAGGGGGACTAGCGGGAGGCAATGAGCAGTTCTTC. Encoded protein: CASSRGGLAGGNEQFF.

In its sample, this clone was seen once. In DNA, the CDR3 is TGTGCCAGCAGCTTCTCCTTTGTCAATGAGCAGTTCTTC. Amino acid sequence: CASSFSFVNEQFF. The chain links TRBV5-8 to TRBJ2-1; D gene unclear. Germline values: CDR1 SGHTS, CDR2 YDEGEE. This CDR3 is built from 13 residues. V was trimmed by 2 bases and J by 6 bases, leaving 9 bases between them. The variable domain in full, with the rest retrieved from reference TRBV5-8 and TRBJ2-1, is EAGVTQSPTHLIKTRGQQATLRCSPISGHTSVYWYQQALGLGLQFLLWYDEGEERNRGNFPPRFSGRQFPNYSSELNVNALELEDSALYLCASSFSFVNEQFFGPGTRLTVL.

V usage is TRBV27 and J usage is TRBJ1-6; no clear D gene. V was trimmed by 11 bases and J by 6 bases, leaving 23 bases between them. Germline-derived CDR1 and CDR2 are MNHEY and SMNVEV (reference sequence). CDR3 size: 16 residues. Here the CDR3 reads CARDREEGISNSPLHF. In nucleotides, the CDR3 is TGTGCCCGCGATCGCGAGGAGGGCATCTCTAATTCACCCCTCCACTTT.

The V gene is TRBV3-1 (or the pseudogene TRBV3-2), the J gene TRBJ1-2, with D hard to call. V was cut by 1 base and J by 4 bases, with 10 bases left in between. Germline V gene lookup returns CDR1 LGHDT and CDR2 YNNKEL (reference sequence). The CDR3 has 14 residues. The CDR3 DNA reads as TGTGCCAGCAGCCAAGCAGACACTACCTATGGCTACACCTTC. This encodes CASSQADTTYGYTF.

This chain links TRBV2 with TRBJ2-7; 9 nucleotides line up with TRBD1. The J segment lost 0 bases and the V segment lost 8 bases, leaving 17 bases of the junction unmatched. This CDR3 is built from 18 residues. Per the germline V gene, CDR1 is SNHLY and CDR2 is FYNNEI. The CDR3 spells CASLTGTGPLLSSYEQYF. CDR3 nucleotides: TGTGCCAGCCTCACCGGGACAGGGCCTCTTCTAAGCTCCTACGAGCAGTACTTC.

The V gene is TRBV9, the J gene TRBJ1-2; tentatively, D is TRBD1 (5 bases). Germline CDR1 and CDR2: SGDLS and YYNGEE. Between the trimmed V and J ends, which lost 0 bases and 7 bases, there was a span of 13 bases. The CDR3 loop spans 14 amino acids. The CDR3 sequence: CASSVDLGAGGYTF. In DNA, the CDR3 is TGTGCCAGCAGCGTAGATCTCGGGGCGGGTGGCTACACCTTC.

The chain combines TRBV30 with TRBJ2-7; D unclear. Trimming shortened V by 7 bases and J by 2 bases, and 9 bases separated the two germline ends. Germline V gene lookup returns CDR1 GTSNPN and CDR2 SVGIG (reference sequence). The CDR3 runs to 11 residues. CDR3 region: CAYTATYEQYF. The CDR3 DNA reads as TGTGCCTATACAGCCACCTACGAGCAGTACTTC.

In DNA, the CDR3 is TGCGCCAGCAGCCAAGATCAGGGGTCGGACGAGCAGTACTTC. It codes for CASSQDQGSDEQYF. The chain carries TRBV4-3 and TRBJ2-7, with a tentative D call TRBD1 (6 bases). The germline CDR1 and CDR2 sequences are LGHNA and YSLEER. The V end lost 0 bases, the J end lost 5 bases, and 11 bases lay between the germline ends. The CDR3 is made up of 14 amino acids.

This clone has just a few counts. Written as DNA, the CDR3 is TGTGCCAGCAGCTCGCTCCGGGAGGGCCAAAATTCACCCCTCCACTTT. This translates into CASSSLREGQNSPLHF. This chain connects TRBV5-6 to TRBJ1-6; D gene ambiguous. Germline CDR1 reads SGHDT; CDR2 reads YYEEEE. The CDR3 has 16 residues. The V and J ends lost 3 bases and 7 bases respectively, with 17 bases between them. Using reference TRBV5-6 and TRBJ1-6 for the parts outside the CDR3, the full variable domain is DAGVTQSPTHLIKTRGQQVTLRCSPKSGHDTVSWYQQALGQGPQFIFQYYEEEERQRGNFPDRFSGHQFPNYSSELNVNALLLGDSALYLCASSSLREGQNSPLHFGNGTRLTVT.

The chain employs TRBV3-1 (or the pseudogene TRBV3-2) and TRBJ1-1; the D gene is possibly TRBD1 (5 bases). The V gene's germline CDR1 is LGHDT and CDR2 YNNKEL (reference sequence). The CDR3 is 12 residues long. The ends were cut back, 7 bases at V and 3 bases at J, with 9 bases in the middle. The CDR3 reads CASTGYDTEAFF. Here the CDR3 DNA reads TGTGCCAGCACAGGGTACGACACTGAAGCTTTCTTT.

The chain combines TRBV19 with TRBJ1-3; TRBD1 might be the D (5 bases). Per germline, CDR1 LNHDA and CDR2 SQIVND (reference sequence). The CDR3 consists of 15 residues. The germline V and J ends were trimmed by 10 bases and 0 bases, with 16 bases remaining between them. CDR3 protein: CATWTRPYSGNTIYF. Written as DNA, the CDR3 is TGTGCCACCTGGACAAGGCCTTACTCTGGAAACACCATATATTTT.

Remarks on this clone: The same CDR3 is also encoded by other DNA sequences in this sample. This chain uses TRBV7-8 with TRBJ1-3, with 7 bases that match TRBD1. This CDR3 is 14 amino acids long. With V trimmed by 6 bases and J by 1 base, 3 bases remained unmatched. Per the germline V gene, CDR1 is SGHVS and CDR2 is FQNEAQ. Here the CDR3 reads CASSYRGSGNTIYF. DNA for the CDR3: TGTGCCAGCAGTTACAGGGGTTCTGGAAACACCATATATTTT.

V usage is TRBV6-2 or TRBV6-3 and J usage is TRBJ1-2; no clear D. Trimming cost V 2 bases and J 10 bases, with 11 bases left between them. This CDR3 has 12 amino acids. Germline V CDR1 and CDR2: MNHEY, SVGEGT. In DNA, the CDR3 is TGTGCCAGCAGTTACCCTACACGTTACTACACCTTC. Encoded protein: CASSYPTRYYTF.

The rearrangement uses TRBV27 and TRBJ1-2; 10 bases fit TRBD1. J gave up 3 bases and V 1 base, and 5 bases lay outside the gene matches. The V gene's germline CDR1 is MNHEY and CDR2 SMNVEV (reference sequence). This CDR3 contains 16 residues. The CDR3 protein is CASSLFRTGGDYGYTF. The CDR3 region has the DNA TGTGCCAGCAGTTTATTTAGGACAGGGGGGGACTATGGCTACACCTTC.

To note about this clone: The sample contains more than one DNA sequence encoding this CDR3. V gene TRBV29-1 combines with J gene TRBJ1-2; D gene unclear. The germline CDR1 and CDR2 sequences are SQVTM and ANQGSEA. This CDR3 is 12 amino acids long. V was clipped by 1 base and J by 2 bases, with 5 bases between them. CDR3 loop: CSVEGSNYGYTF. The CDR3, as DNA: TGCAGCGTTGAAGGGAGCAACTATGGCTACACCTTC.

The chain uses TRBV19 and TRBJ2-3; D is unclear. From germline, CDR1 is LNHDA and CDR2 SQIVND (reference sequence). Trimming removed 5 bases at V and 2 bases at J, with 8 bases between. This CDR3 has 13 residues. This CDR3 reads CASSQQFTDTQYF. CDR3 DNA sequence: TGTGCCAGTAGTCAGCAGTTCACAGATACGCAGTATTTT.